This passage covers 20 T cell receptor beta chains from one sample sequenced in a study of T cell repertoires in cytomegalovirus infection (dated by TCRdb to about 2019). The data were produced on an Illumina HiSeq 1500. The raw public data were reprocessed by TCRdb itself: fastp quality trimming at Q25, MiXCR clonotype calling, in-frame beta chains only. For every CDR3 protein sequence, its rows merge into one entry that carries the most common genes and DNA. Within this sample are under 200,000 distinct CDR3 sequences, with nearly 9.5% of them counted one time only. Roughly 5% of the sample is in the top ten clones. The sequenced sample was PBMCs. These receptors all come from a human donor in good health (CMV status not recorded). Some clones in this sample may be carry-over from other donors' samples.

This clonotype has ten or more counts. The CDR3 reads CASPPPRTVTIDEQYF. CDR3 DNA sequence: TGTGCCAGCCCCCCCCCCCGGACAGTGACGATCGACGAGCAGTACTTC. The gene calls are TRBV6-6 and TRBJ2-7; possibly TRBD1 for D (6 bases). CDR3 length: 16 residues. From germline, CDR1 is MNHNY and CDR2 SVGAGI (reference sequence). The V and J ends lost 8 bases and 5 bases respectively, with 25 bases between them.

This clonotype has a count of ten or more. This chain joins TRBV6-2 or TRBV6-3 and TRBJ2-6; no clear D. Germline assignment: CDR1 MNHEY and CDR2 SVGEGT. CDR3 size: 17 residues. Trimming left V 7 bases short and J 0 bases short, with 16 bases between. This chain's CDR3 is CASTHSGFSSGANVLTF. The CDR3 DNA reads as TGTGCCAGCACCCATTCCGGGTTCTCCTCTGGGGCCAACGTCCTGACTTTC.

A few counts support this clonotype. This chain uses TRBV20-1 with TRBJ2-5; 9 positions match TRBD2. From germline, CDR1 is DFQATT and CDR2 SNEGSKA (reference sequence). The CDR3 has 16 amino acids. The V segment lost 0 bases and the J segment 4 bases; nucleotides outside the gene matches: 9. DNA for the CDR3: TGCAGTGCTAGAGATCTCCGGCGGGGGGGCGGAGAGACCCAGTACTTC. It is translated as CSARDLRRGGGETQYF.

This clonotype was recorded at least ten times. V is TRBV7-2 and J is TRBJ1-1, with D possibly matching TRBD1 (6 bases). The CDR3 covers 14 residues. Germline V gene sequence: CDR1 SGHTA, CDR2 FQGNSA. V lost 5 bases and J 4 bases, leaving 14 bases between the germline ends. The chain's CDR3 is CASSPLQGPTEAFF. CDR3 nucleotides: TGTGCCAGCAGCCCCTTACAGGGTCCCACTGAAGCTTTCTTT.

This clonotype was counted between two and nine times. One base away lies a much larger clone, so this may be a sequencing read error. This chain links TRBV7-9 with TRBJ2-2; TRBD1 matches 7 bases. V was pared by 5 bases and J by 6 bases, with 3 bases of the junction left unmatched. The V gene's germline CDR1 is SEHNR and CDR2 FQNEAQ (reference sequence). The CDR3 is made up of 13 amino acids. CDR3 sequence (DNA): TGTGCCAGCAGCACGACAGGGTCCGGGGAGCTGTTTTTT. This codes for CASSTTGSGELFF.

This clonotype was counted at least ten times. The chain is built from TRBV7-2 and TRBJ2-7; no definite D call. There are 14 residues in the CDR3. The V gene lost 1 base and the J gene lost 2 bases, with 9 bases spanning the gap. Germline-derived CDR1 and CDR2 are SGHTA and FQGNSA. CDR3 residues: CASSLGGSAYEQYF. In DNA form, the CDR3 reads TGTGCCAGCAGCTTAGGAGGCAGCGCCTACGAGCAGTACTTC.

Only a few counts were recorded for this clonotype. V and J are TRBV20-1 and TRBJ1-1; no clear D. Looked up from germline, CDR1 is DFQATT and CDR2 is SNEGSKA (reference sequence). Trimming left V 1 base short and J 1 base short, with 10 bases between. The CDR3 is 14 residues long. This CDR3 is CSARGAEGNTEAFF. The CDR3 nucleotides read TGCAGTGCTAGAGGGGCAGAAGGGAACACTGAAGCTTTCTTT.

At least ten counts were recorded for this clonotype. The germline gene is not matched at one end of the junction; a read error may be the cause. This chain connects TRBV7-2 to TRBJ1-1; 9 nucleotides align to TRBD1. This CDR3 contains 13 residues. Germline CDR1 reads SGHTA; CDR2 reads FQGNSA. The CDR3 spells CASSLDRGTEAFF. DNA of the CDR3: TGTGCTAGCAGCTTAGACAGGGGGACTGAAGCTTTCTTT.

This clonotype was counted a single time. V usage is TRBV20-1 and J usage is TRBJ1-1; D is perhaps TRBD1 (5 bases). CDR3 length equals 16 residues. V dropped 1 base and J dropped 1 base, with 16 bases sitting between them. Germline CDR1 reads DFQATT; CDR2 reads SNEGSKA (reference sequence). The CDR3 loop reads CSARVYLGVKNTEAFF. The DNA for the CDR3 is TGCAGTGCTAGAGTATATCTGGGGGTAAAGAACACTGAAGCTTTCTTT.

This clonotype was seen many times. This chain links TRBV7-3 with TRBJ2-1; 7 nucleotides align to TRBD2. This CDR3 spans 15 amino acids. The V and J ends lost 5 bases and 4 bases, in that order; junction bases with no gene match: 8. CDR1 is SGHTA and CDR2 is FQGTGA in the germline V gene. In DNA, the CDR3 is TGTGCCAGCAGCCCTCAGCGGGGCCCGTACAATGAGCAGTTCTTC. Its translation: CASSPQRGPYNEQFF.

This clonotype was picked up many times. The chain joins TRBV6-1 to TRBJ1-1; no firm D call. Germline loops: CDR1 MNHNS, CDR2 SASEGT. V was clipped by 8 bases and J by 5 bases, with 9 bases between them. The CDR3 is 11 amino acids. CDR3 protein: CASQGWTEAFF. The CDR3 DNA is TGTGCCAGCCAAGGGTGGACTGAAGCTTTCTTT.

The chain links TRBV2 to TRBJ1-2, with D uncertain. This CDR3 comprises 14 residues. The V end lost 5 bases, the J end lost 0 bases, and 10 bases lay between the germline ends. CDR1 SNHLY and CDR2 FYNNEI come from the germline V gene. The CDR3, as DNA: TGTGCCAGCAGTTCCGGGCCCACTAACTATGGCTACACCTTC. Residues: CASSSGPTNYGYTF.

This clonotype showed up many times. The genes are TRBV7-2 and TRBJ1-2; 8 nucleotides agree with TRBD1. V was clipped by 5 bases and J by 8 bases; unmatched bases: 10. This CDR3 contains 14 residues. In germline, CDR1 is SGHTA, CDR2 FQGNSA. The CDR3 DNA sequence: TGTGCCAGCAGCCGCAATAATGACAGGGGAGGCTACACCTTC. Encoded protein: CASSRNNDRGGYTF.

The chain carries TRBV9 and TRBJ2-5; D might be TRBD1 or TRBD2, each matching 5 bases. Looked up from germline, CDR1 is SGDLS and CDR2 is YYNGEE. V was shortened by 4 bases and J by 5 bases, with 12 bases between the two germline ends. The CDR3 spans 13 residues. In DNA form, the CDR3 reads TGTGCCAGCAGCCGGGGACGGAGTGAGACCCAGTACTTC. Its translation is CASSRGRSETQYF.

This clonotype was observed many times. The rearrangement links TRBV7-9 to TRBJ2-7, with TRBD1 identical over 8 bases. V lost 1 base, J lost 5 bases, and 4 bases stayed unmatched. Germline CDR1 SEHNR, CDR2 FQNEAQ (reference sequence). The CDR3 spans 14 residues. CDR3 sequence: CASSLGTGWNEQYF. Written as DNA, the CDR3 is TGTGCCAGCAGCTTAGGGACAGGGTGGAACGAGCAGTACTTC.

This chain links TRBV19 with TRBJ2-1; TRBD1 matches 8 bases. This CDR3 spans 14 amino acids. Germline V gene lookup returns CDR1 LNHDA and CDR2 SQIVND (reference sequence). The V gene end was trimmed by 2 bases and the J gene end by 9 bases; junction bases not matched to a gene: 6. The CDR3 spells CASSIPGGLREQFF. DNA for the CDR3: TGTGCCAGTAGTATACCAGGGGGCTTGCGTGAGCAGTTCTTC.

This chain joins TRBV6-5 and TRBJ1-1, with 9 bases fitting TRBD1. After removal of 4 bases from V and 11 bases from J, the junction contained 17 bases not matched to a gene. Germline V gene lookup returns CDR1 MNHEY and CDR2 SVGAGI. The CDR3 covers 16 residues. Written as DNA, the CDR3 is TGTGCCAGCAGTTCCGATCCGGGACAGGGCTACCACAGTGCTTTCTTT. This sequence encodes CASSSDPGQGYHSAFF.

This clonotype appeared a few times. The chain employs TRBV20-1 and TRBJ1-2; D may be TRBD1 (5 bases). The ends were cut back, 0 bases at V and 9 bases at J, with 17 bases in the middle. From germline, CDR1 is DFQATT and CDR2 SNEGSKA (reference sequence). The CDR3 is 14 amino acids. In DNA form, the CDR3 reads TGCAGTGCTAGAGACGACAGAATATTCGCCAGCTACACCTTC. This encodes CSARDDRIFASYTF.

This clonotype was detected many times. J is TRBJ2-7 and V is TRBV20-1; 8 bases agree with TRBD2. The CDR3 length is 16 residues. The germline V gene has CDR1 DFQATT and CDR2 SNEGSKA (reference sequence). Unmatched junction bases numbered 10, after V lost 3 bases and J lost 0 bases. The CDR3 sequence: CSARGLSGASSYEQYF. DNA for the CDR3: TGCAGTGCTAGGGGGCTTAGCGGGGCCAGCTCCTACGAGCAGTACTTC.

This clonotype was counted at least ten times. The CDR3 nucleotides read TGTGCCAGCAGCCCCCAGAGCGGGAGAAGTGGCGAGCAGTACTTC. Protein product: CASSPQSGRSGEQYF. This chain uses TRBV7-3 with TRBJ2-7; 8 positions agree with TRBD2. Trimming removed 5 bases from V and 6 bases from J; junction bases left unmatched: 12. This CDR3 is 15 amino acids long. CDR1 is SGHTA and CDR2 is FQGTGA in the germline V gene.